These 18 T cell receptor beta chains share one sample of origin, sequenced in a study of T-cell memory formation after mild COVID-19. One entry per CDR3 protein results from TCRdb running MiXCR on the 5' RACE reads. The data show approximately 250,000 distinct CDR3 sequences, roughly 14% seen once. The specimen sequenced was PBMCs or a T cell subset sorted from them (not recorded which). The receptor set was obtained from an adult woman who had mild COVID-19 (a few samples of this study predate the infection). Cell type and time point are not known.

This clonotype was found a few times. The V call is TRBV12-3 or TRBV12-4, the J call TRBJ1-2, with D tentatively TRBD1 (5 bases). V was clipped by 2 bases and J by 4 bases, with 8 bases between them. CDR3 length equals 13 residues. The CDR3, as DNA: TGTGCCAGCAGTTTACTGGGGGGCTATGGCTACACCTTC. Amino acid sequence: CASSLLGGYGYTF.

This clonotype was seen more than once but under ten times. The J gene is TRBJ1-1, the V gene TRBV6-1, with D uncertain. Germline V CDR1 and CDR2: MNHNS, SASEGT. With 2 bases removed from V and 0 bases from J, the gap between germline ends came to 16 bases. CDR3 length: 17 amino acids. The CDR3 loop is CASSEFEAGRMNTEAFF. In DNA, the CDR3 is TGTGCCAGCAGTGAATTTGAAGCCGGACGAATGAACACTGAAGCTTTCTTT.

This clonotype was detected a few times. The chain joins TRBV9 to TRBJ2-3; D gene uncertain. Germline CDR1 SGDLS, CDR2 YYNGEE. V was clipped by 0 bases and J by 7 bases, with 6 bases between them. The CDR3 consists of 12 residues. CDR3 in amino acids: CASSVDGNTQYF. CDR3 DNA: TGTGCCAGCAGCGTAGATGGGAATACGCAGTATTTT.

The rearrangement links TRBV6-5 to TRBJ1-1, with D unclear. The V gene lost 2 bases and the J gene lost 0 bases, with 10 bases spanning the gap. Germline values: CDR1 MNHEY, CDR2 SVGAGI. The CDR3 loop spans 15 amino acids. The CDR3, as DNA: TGTGCCAGCAGTTACACCGACATAATGAACACTGAAGCTTTCTTT. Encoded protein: CASSYTDIMNTEAFF.

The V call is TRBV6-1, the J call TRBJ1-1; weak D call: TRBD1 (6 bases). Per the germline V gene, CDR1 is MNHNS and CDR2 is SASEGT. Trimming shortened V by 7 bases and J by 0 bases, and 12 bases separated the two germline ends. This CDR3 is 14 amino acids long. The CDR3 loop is CASTGTLLNTEAFF. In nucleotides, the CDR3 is TGTGCCAGCACTGGGACACTATTGAACACTGAAGCTTTCTTT.

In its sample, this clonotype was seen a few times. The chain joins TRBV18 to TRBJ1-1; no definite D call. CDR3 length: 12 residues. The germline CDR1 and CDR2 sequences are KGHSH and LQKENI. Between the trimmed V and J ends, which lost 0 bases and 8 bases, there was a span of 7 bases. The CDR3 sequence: CASSPPIGEAFF. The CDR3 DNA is TGTGCCAGCTCACCACCAATTGGGGAAGCTTTCTTT.

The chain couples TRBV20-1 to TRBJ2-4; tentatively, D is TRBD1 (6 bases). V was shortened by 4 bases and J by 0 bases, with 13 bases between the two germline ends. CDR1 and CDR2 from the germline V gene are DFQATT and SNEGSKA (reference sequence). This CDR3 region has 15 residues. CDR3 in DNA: TGCAGTGCTATCGACAGGACCCTAGCCAAAAACATTCAGTACTTC. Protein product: CSAIDRTLAKNIQYF.

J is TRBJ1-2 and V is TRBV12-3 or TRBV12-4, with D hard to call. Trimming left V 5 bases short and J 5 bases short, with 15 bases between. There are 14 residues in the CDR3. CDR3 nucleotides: TGTGCCAGCAGTCCTTCCTCCGGAATTTATGGCTACACCTTC. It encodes CASSPSSGIYGYTF.

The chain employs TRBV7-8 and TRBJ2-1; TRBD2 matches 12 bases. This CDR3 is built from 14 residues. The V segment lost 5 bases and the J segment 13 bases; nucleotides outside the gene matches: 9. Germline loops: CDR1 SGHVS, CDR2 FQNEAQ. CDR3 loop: CASSTGLAGALQFF. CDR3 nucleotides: TGTGCCAGCAGCACGGGACTAGCGGGTGCGCTACAGTTCTTC. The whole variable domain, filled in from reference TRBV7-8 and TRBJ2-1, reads GAGVSQSPRYKVAKRGQDVALRCDPISGHVSLFWYQQALGQGPEFLTYFQNEAQLDKSGLPSDRFFAERPEGSVSTLKIQRTQQEDSAVYLCASSTGLAGALQFFGPGTRLTVL.

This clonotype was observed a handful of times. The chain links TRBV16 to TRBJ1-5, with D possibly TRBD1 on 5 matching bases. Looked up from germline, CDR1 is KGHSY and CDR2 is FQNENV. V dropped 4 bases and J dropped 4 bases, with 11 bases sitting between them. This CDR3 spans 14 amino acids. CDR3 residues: CASSPGPMNQPQHF. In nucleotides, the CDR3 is TGTGCCAGCAGCCCGGGACCGATGAATCAGCCCCAGCATTTT.

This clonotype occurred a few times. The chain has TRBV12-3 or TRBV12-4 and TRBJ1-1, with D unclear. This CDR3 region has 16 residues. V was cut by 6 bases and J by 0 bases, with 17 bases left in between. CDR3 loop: CASSLSGKRMNTEAFF. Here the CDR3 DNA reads TGTGCCAGCAGCTTGTCCGGCAAACGCATGAACACTGAAGCTTTCTTT.

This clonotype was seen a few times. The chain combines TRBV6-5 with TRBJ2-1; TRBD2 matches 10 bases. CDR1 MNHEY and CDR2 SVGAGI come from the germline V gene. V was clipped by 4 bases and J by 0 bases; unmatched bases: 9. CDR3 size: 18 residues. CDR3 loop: CASSSSGSRGSSYNEQFF. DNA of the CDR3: TGTGCCAGCAGTTCTAGCGGGAGTCGGGGGAGCTCCTACAATGAGCAGTTCTTC.

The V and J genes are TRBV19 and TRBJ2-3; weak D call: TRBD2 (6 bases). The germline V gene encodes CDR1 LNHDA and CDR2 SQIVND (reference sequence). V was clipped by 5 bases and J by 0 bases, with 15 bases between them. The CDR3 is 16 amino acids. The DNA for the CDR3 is TGTGCCAGTAGTCTCTACTCCGGAGGGAGCACAGATACGCAGTATTTT. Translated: CASSLYSGGSTDTQYF.

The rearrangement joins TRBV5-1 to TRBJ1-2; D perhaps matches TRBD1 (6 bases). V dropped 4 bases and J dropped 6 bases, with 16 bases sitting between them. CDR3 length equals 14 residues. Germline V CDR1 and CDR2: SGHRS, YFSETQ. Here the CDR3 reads CASSLSGGANGYTF. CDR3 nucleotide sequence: TGCGCCAGCAGCCTATCTGGGGGGGCGAATGGCTACACCTTC.

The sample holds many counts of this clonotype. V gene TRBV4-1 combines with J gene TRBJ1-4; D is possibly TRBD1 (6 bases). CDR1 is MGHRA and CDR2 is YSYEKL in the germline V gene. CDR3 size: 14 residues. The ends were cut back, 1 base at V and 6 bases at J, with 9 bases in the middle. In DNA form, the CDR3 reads TGCGCCAGCAGCCAAGGGGGGCGTGATGAAAAACTGTTTTTT. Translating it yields CASSQGGRDEKLFF.

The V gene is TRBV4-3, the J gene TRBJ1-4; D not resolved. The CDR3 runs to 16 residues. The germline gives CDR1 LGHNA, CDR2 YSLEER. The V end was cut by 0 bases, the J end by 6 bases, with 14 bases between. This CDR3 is CASSQDRGPTDEKLFF. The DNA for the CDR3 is TGCGCCAGCAGCCAAGATAGAGGGCCGACGGATGAAAAACTGTTTTTT.

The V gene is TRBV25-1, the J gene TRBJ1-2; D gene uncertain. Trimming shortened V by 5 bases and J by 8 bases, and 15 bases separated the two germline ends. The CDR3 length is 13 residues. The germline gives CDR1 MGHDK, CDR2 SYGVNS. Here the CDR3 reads CASSSPGSGGYTF. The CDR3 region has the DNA TGTGCCAGCAGTTCTCCCGGGAGCGGGGGCTACACCTTC.

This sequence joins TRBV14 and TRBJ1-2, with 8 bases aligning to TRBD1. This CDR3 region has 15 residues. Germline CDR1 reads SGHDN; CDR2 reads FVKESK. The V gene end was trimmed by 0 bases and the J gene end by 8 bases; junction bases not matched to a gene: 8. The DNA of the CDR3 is TGTGCCAGCAGCCAAGACCACACCAGGGGGCAAGGCTACACCTTC. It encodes CASSQDHTRGQGYTF.